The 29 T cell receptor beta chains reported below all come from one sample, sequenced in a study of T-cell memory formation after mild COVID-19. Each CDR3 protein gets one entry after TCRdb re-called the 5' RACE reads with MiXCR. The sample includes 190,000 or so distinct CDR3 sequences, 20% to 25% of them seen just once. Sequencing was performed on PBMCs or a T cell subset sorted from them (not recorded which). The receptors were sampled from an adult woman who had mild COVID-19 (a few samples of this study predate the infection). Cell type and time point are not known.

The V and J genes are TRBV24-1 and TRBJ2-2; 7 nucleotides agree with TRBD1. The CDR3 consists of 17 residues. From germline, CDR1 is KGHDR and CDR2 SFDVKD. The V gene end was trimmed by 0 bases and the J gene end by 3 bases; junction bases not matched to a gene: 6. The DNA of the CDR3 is TGTGCCACCAGTGATTTGGAAACAGGGGATGACACCGGGGAGCTGTTTTTT. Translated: CATSDLETGDDTGELFF.

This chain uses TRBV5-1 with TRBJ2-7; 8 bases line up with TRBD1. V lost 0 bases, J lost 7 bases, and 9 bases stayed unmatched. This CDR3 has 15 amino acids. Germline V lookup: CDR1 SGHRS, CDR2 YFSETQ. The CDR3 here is CASSLESGTGEEQYF. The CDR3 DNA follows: TGCGCCAGCAGCTTGGAATCCGGGACAGGCGAAGAGCAGTACTTC.

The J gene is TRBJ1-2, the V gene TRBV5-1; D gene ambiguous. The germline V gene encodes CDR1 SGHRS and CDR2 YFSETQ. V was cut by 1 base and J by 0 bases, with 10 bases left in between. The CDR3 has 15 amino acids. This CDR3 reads CASSLKVGANYGYTF. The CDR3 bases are TGCGCCAGCAGCTTGAAGGTGGGAGCTAACTATGGCTACACCTTC.

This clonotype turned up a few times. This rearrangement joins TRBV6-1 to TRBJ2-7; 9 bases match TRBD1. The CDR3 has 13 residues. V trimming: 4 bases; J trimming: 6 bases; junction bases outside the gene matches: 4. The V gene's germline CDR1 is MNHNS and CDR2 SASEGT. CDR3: CASSGTGVSEQYF. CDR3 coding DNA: TGTGCCAGCAGTGGGACAGGGGTCTCCGAGCAGTACTTC.

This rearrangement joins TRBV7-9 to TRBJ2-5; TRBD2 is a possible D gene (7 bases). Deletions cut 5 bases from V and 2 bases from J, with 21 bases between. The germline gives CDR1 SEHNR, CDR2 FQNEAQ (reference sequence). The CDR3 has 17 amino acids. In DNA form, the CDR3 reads TGTGCCAGCAGCGGAATCGAAGCGGGACAAGCTCAAGAGACCCAGTACTTC. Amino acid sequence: CASSGIEAGQAQETQYF.

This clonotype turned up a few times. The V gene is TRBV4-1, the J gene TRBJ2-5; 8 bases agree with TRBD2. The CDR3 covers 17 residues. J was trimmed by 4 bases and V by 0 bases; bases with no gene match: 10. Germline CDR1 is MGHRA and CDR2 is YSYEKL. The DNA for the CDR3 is TGCGCCAGCAGCCAAGATTTGGTGGCGGGGGGTCGAGAGACCCAGTACTTC. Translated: CASSQDLVAGGRETQYF.

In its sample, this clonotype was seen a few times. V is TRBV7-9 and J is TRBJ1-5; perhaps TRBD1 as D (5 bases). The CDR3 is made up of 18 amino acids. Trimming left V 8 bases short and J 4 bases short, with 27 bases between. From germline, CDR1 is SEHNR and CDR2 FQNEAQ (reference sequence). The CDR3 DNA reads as TGTGCCAGCTACCCCCACCTCGAGAGACAGTCGGTAAATCAGCCCCAGCATTTT. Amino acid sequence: CASYPHLERQSVNQPQHF.

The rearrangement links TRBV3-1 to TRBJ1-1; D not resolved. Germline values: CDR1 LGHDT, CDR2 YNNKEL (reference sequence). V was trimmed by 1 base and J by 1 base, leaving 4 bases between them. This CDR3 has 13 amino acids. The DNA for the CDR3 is TGTGCCAGCAGCCAAGTGGGGAACACTGAAGCTTTCTTT. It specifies CASSQVGNTEAFF.

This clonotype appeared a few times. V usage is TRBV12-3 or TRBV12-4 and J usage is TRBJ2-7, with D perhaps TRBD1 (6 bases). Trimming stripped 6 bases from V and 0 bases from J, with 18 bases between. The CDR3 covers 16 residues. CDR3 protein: CASSPGARGISYEQYF. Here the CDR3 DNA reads TGTGCCAGCAGCCCCGGGGCCAGGGGAATCTCCTACGAGCAGTACTTC.

In DNA, the CDR3 is TGTGCCAGCAGTGGAACTAATGAGAATGAGCAGTTCTTC. Residues: CASSGTNENEQFF. This chain connects TRBV6-4 to TRBJ2-1; D remains unclear. V was cut by 4 bases and J by 7 bases, with 11 bases left in between. The CDR3 length is 13 residues. Germline assignment: CDR1 MRHNA and CDR2 SNTAGT.

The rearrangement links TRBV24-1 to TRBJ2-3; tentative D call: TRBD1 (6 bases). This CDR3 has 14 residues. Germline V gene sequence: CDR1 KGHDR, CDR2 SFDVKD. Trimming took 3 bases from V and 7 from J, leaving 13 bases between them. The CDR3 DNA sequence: TGTGCCACCAGTGATCTGCAGGGGCGGAATACGCAGTATTTT. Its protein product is CATSDLQGRNTQYF.

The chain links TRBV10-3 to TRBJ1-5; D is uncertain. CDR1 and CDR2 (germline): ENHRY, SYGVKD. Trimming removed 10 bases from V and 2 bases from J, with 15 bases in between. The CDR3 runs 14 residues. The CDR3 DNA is TGTGCCACCAAGGCCGAGGCGGGCAATCAGCCCCAGCATTTT. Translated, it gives CATKAEAGNQPQHF.

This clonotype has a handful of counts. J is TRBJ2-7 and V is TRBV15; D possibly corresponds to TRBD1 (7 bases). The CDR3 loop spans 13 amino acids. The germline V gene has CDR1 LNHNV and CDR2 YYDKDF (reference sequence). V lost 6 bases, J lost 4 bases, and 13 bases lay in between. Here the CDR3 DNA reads TGTGCCACCAGGCGGGACAGCCTGTACGAGCAGTACTTC. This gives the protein CATRRDSLYEQYF.

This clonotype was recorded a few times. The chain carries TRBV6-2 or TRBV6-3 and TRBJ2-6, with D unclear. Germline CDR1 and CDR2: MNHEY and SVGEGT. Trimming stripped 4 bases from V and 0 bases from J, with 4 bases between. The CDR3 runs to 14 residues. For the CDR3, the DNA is TGTGCCAGCAGTTGGGACTCTGGGGCCAACGTCCTGACTTTC. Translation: CASSWDSGANVLTF.

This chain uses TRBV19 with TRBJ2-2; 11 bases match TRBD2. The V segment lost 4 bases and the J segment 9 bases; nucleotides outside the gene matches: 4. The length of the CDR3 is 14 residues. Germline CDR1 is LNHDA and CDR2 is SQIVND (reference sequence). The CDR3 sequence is CASSKASGGRELFF. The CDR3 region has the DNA TGTGCCAGTAGTAAAGCTAGCGGGGGGAGGGAGCTGTTTTTT.

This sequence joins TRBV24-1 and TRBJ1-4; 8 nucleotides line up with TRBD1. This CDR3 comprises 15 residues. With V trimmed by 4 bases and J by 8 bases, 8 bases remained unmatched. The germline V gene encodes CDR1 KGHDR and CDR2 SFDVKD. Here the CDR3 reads CATSDPGQDGEKLFF. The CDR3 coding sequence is TGTGCCACCAGTGACCCGGGACAGGACGGAGAAAAACTGTTTTTT.

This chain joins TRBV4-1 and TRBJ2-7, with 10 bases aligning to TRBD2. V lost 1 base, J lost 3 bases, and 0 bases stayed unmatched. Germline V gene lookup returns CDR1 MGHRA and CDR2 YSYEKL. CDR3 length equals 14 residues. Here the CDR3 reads CASSQASGGYEQYF. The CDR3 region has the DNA TGCGCCAGCAGCCAAGCTAGCGGGGGCTACGAGCAGTACTTC.

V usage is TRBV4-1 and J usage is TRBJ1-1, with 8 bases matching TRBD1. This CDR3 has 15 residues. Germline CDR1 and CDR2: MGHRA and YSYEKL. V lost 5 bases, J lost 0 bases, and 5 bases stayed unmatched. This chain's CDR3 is CASSTGQGMNTEAFF. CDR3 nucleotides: TGCGCCAGCAGCACTGGACAGGGCATGAACACTGAAGCTTTCTTT.

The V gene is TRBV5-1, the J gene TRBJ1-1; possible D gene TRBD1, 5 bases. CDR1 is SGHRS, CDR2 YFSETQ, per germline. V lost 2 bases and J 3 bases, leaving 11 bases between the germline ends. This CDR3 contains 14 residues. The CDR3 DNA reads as TGCGCCAGCAGCTTAGGCCAGGGATACACTGAAGCTTTCTTT. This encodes CASSLGQGYTEAFF.

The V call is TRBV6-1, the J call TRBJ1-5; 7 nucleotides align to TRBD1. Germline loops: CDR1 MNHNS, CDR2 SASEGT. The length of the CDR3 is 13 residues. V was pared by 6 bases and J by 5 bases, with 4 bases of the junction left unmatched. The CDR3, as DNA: TGTGCCAGCAGAGGGACAGATTATCAGCCCCAGCATTTT. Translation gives CASRGTDYQPQHF.

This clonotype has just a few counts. The CDR3 spells CASSEQGRSNYGYTF. The CDR3 region has the DNA TGTGCCAGCAGCGAACAAGGGAGGTCTAACTATGGCTACACCTTC. V gene TRBV6-6 combines with J gene TRBJ1-2; no clear D. This CDR3 is 15 amino acids long. Germline assignment: CDR1 MNHNY and CDR2 SVGAGI (reference sequence). Trimming cost V 6 bases and J 0 bases, with 14 bases left between them.

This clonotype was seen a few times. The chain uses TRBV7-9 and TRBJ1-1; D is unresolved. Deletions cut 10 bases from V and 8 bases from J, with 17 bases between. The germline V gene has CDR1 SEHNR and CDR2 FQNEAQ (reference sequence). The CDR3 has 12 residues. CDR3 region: CATGEGSAEAFF. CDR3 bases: TGTGCCACGGGTGAGGGTTCAGCAGAAGCTTTCTTT.

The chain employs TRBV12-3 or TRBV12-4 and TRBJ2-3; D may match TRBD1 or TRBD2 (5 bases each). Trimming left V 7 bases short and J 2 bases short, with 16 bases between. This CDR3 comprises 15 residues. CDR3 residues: CASTSGQLLTDTQYF. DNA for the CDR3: TGTGCCAGCACCTCGGGGCAACTACTCACAGATACGCAGTATTTT.

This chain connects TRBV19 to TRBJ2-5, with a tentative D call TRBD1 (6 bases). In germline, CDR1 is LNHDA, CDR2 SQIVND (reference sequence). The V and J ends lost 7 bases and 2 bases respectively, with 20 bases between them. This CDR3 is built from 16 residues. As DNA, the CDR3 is TGTGCCAGTACACAGGGACGACGCTTTTCTCAAGAGACCCAGTACTTC. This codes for CASTQGRRFSQETQYF.

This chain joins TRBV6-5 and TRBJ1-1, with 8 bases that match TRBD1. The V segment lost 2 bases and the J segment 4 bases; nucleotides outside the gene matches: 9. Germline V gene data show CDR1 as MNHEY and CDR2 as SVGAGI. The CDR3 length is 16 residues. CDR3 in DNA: TGTGCCAGCAGTTACCCTTACAGGGGGGGTGGCACTGAAGCTTTCTTT. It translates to CASSYPYRGGGTEAFF.

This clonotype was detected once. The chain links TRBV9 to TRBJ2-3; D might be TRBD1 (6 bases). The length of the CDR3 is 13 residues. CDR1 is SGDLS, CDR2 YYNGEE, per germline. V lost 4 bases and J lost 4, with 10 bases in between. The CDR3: CASSSGQSDTQYF. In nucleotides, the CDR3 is TGTGCCAGCAGCTCGGGACAATCAGATACGCAGTATTTT. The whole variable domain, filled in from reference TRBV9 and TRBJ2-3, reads DSGVTQTPKHLITATGQRVTLRCSPRSGDLSVYWYQQSLDQGLQFLIQYYNGEERAKGNILERFSAQQFPDLHSELNLSSLELGDSALYFCASSSGQSDTQYFGPGTRLTVL.

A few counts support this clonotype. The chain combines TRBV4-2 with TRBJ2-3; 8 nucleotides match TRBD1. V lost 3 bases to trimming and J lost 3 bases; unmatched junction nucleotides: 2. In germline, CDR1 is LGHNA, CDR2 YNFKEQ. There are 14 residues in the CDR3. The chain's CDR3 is CASSQGQETDTQYF. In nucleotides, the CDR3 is TGTGCCAGCAGCCAGGGACAGGAGACAGATACGCAGTATTTT.

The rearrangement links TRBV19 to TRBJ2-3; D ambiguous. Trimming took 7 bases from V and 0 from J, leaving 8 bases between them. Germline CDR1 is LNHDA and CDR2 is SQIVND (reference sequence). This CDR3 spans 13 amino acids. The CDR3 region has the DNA TGTGCCAGTACCGTAGCTAGCACAGATACGCAGTATTTT. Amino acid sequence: CASTVASTDTQYF.

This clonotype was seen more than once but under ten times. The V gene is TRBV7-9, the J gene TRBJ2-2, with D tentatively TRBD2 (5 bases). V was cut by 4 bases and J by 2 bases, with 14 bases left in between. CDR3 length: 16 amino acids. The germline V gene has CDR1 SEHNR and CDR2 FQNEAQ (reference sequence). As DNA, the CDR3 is TGTGCCAGCAGCTCCTCGGGATCGATAAACACCGGGGAGCTGTTTTTT. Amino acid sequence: CASSSSGSINTGELFF.